This note documents a single T cell receptor (beta chain) sequence. The data originate from a study of blood T cell repertoires in COVID-19. Study information: The origin of the acute and convalescent COVID-19 samples was the United States, Italy and Spain. T cells, B-cell-depleted T cells, or PBMCs provided the cDNA or gDNA that served as material.

In the original analysis: Reference gene primer amplification gave nucleated cell count estimates. Data came from immunoSEQ multiplex PCR; TCRdb stores just in-frame clones and leaves some out. V, J and clone size were drawn from that table, and D and trimming were deduced from the DNA. The sample has more than 100,000 clones, around 87% seen once; the top ten hold approximately 4%. V gave up 4 bases and J gave up 1 base, with 9 bases separating them. From germline, CDR1 is MNHEY and CDR2 SVGAGI. The CDR3 totals 14 residues. The gene calls are TRBV6-5 and TRBJ2-3; TRBD2 is a possible D gene (7 bases). This receptor was taken from an older woman with acute or convalescent COVID-19. Input material: peripheral blood. CDR3 coding DNA: TGTGCCAGCAGTTTAGGGGGGGGCACAGATACGCAGTATTTT. Encoded protein: CASSLGGGTDTQYF.